The 16 T cell receptor beta chains below were found in one sample sequenced in a study of lymphopenia after photon versus proton radiotherapy. TCRdb's table, derived via immunoSEQ multiplex PCR, lists solely in-frame clones and lacks some. The sample consists of 20,000 to 25,000 clones, 70% to 90% of them appearing once. The material was peripheral blood, obtained from a patient treated with photon-based radiotherapy. These receptors were taken from a woman aged 45-59 years with pancreatic cancer.

The chain recombines TRBV28 with TRBJ1-1, with D unresolved. Per the germline V gene, CDR1 is MDHEN and CDR2 is SYDVKM. V gave up 5 bases and J gave up 2 bases, with 9 bases separating them. The CDR3 is made up of 13 amino acids. The CDR3 protein is CASSPLGNTEAFF. The CDR3 nucleotides are TGTGCCAGCAGTCCCCTAGGCAACACTGAAGCTTTCTTT.

This clone was seen more than once but under ten times. The chain has TRBV7-3 and TRBJ1-1; 9 bases align to TRBD1. CDR3 length: 16 residues. V gave up 1 base and J gave up 5 bases; unmatched junction bases: 8. Per germline, CDR1 SGHTA and CDR2 FQGTGA. CDR3 amino acids: CASSLMGQGRGTEAFF. CDR3 in DNA: TGTGCCAGCAGCTTAATGGGACAGGGCAGGGGGACTGAAGCTTTCTTT. The variable domain in full, with the rest retrieved from reference TRBV7-3 and TRBJ1-1, is GAGVSQTPSNKVTEKGKYVELRCDPISGHTALYWYRQSLGQGPEFLIYFQGTGAADDSGLPNDRFFAVRPEGSVSTLKIQRTERGDSAVYLCASSLMGQGRGTEAFFGQGTRLTVV.

The CDR3 DNA reads TGTGCCAGCAGCTTGGTGTCTAGCGGGGGCTACGAGCAGTACTTC. It yields the protein CASSLVSSGGYEQYF. This rearrangement joins TRBV7-8 to TRBJ2-7, with 10 positions matching TRBD2. V shed 3 bases, J shed 3 bases, and the junction held 5 bases outside the gene matches. The CDR3 consists of 15 residues. Germline lookup yields CDR1 SGHVS and CDR2 FQNEAQ.

This chain connects TRBV29-1 to TRBJ2-7; 8 bases are shared with TRBD2. The J segment lost 4 bases and the V segment lost 4 bases, leaving 3 bases of the junction unmatched. CDR1 SQVTM and CDR2 ANQGSEA come from the germline V gene. The CDR3 extends over 12 amino acids. DNA for the CDR3: TGCAGCGTTGGTCGGGAGGGTTACGAGCAGTACTTC. This encodes CSVGREGYEQYF.

The chain combines TRBV28 with TRBJ2-3, with D possibly TRBD2 on 5 matching bases. The ends were cut back, 9 bases at V and 1 base at J, with 14 bases in the middle. This CDR3 has 14 residues. Looked up from germline, CDR1 is MDHEN and CDR2 is SYDVKM. The CDR3 protein is CASRSVLGTDTQYF. CDR3 nucleotide sequence: TGTGCCAGTCGTAGCGTTCTAGGCACAGATACGCAGTATTTT. The variable domain in full, with the rest retrieved from reference TRBV28 and TRBJ2-3, is DVKVTQSSRYLVKRTGEKVFLECVQDMDHENMFWYRQDPGLGLRLIYFSYDVKMKEKGDIPEGYSVSREKKERFSLILESASTNQTSMYLCASRSVLGTDTQYFGPGTRLTVL.

The chain combines TRBV19 with TRBJ2-5; weak D call: TRBD2 (6 bases). In germline, CDR1 is LNHDA, CDR2 SQIVND (reference sequence). The length of the CDR3 is 14 residues. V was pared by 5 bases and J by 3 bases, with 13 bases between. CDR3 coding DNA: TGTGCCAGTAGTCGGGAGCCCCGTAAAGAGACCCAGTACTTC. It encodes CASSREPRKETQYF.

The rearrangement joins TRBV28 to TRBJ2-7, with D unresolved. Trimming stripped 3 bases from V and 2 bases from J, with 8 bases between. The V gene's germline CDR1 is MDHEN and CDR2 SYDVKM. This CDR3 is built from 13 residues. This chain's CDR3 is CASSLPTPYEQYF. CDR3 sequence (DNA): TGTGCCAGCAGTTTGCCGACCCCCTACGAGCAGTACTTC.

The V call is TRBV5-3, the J call TRBJ2-3, with D tentatively TRBD1 or TRBD2 (5 bases each). TRBV5-3 is an open reading frame, and its role is uncertain. This CDR3 is 17 amino acids long. V dropped 2 bases and J dropped 3 bases, with 19 bases sitting between them. In DNA, the CDR3 is TGTGCCAGAAGCTTTCCCAGCGCTGAGGGGATTACAGATACGCAGTATTTT. Translated: CARSFPSAEGITDTQYF.

CDR3 amino acids: CASSEGTGLYGYTF. The CDR3, as DNA: TGTGCCAGCAGTGAAGGGACAGGACTCTATGGCTACACCTTC. The chain is built from TRBV6-1 and TRBJ1-2, with 7 bases fitting TRBD1. V shed 1 base, J shed 4 bases, and the junction held 3 bases outside the gene matches. The CDR3 runs to 14 residues. CDR1 is MNHNS, CDR2 SASEGT, per germline.

The chain has TRBV27 and TRBJ1-5; D call uncertain. The germline V gene has CDR1 MNHEY and CDR2 SMNVEV (reference sequence). V shed 8 bases and J shed 0 bases, with 17 bases lying between them. This CDR3 is built from 16 residues. In DNA form, the CDR3 reads TGTGCCAGCCGCCCCGGCAGTGGAGGTAGCAATCAGCCCCAGCATTTT. Translation gives CASRPGSGGSNQPQHF.

The chain joins TRBV27 to TRBJ2-6, with D perhaps assigned TRBD1 or TRBD2 (5 bases each). This CDR3 spans 16 amino acids. The V end was cut by 5 bases, the J end by 0 bases, with 11 bases between. CDR1 is MNHEY, CDR2 SMNVEV, per germline (reference sequence). The CDR3 DNA reads as TGTGCCAGCAGTCCGGGACGGTTCTCTGGGGCCAACGTCCTGACTTTC. Its protein is CASSPGRFSGANVLTF.

The chain recombines TRBV25-1 with TRBJ1-4, with no clear D. This CDR3 contains 13 residues. The V gene lost 5 bases and the J gene lost 3 bases, with 7 bases spanning the gap. Germline CDR1 is MGHDK and CDR2 is SYGVNS. CDR3: CASSKRANEKLFF. CDR3 bases: TGTGCCAGCAGTAAACGGGCTAATGAAAAACTGTTTTTT.

This sequence joins TRBV28 and TRBJ2-7; 9 bases line up with TRBD1. This CDR3 is built from 15 residues. V shed 0 bases and J 6 bases; nucleotides not matched to a gene: 6. Germline loops: CDR1 MDHEN, CDR2 SYDVKM. DNA of the CDR3: TGTGCCAGCAGTTTATGGGGACAGGGTACTCGCGAGCAGTACTTC. Translating it yields CASSLWGQGTREQYF.

The chain joins TRBV7-2 to TRBJ2-5; possibly TRBD1 or TRBD2 for D (7 bases each). Trimming removed 7 bases at V and 4 bases at J, with 16 bases between. The CDR3 is made up of 14 amino acids. The germline V gene encodes CDR1 SGHTA and CDR2 FQGNSA. The CDR3 bases are TGTGCCAGCATCGAACAGGGGAGGGGAGAGACCCAGTACTTC. Its protein product is CASIEQGRGETQYF.

The V gene is TRBV5-1, the J gene TRBJ2-1; 7 bases align to TRBD1. Unmatched junction bases numbered 8, after V lost 3 bases and J lost 2 bases. Per germline, CDR1 SGHRS and CDR2 YFSETQ. The CDR3 contains 16 residues. The CDR3 sequence is CASSSVPGQTYNEQFF. The CDR3 nucleotides read TGCGCCAGCAGCTCCGTCCCGGGACAGACCTACAATGAGCAGTTCTTC.

The chain combines TRBV6-1 with TRBJ1-5; 8 nucleotides line up with TRBD1. This CDR3 is built from 15 residues. With 3 bases clipped from V and 4 bases from J, the junction kept 5 bases outside the gene matches. Germline CDR1 is MNHNS and CDR2 is SASEGT. CDR3 nucleotides: TGTGCCAGCAGTGAGCAACAGGGGGGGAATCAGCCCCAGCATTTT. This encodes CASSEQQGGNQPQHF.